This TCR beta chain was identified during a study of T cell responses to AZD1222 COVID-19 vaccine. Study conclusions and caveats: Across spike, vaccine-associated CD4 TCRs were found, dominant at 160-218 and 743-854.

Trimming took off 1 base at V and 6 bases at J, with 4 bases between the two ends. Germline lookup yields CDR1 SGHNT and CDR2 YENEEA. The CDR3 has 12 residues. Sequencing used immunoSEQ multiplex PCR; TCRdb keeps in-frame clones, though not all of them. This table holds just over 150,000 clones, more than 75% found once. Concerning this clone itself: The target antigen is unknown.

The receptor was isolated from an adult who received the AZD1222 COVID-19 vaccine. The genes are TRBV11-3 and TRBJ2-1; D remains ambiguous. The starting material was peripheral blood, obtained 28 days after the second AZD1222 dose. The CDR3 sequence is CASSLVANEQFF. As DNA, the CDR3 is TGTGCCAGCAGCTTAGTAGCCAATGAGCAGTTCTTC.